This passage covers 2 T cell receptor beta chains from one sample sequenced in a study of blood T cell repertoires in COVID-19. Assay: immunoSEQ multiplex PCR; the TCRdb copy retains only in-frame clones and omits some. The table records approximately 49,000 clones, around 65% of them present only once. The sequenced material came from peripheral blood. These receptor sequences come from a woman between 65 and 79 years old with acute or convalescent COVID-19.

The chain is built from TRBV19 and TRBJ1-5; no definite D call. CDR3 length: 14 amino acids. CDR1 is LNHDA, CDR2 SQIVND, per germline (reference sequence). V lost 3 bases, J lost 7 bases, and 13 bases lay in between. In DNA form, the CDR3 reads TGTGCCAGTAGTATCGGGATTGTGCGCCAGCCCCAGCATTTT. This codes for CASSIGIVRQPQHF.

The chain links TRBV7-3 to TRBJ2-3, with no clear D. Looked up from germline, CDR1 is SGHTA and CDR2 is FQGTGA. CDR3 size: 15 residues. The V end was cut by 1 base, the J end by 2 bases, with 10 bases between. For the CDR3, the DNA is TGTGCCAGCAGCTTAATGGCGGTGGACACAGATACGCAGTATTTT. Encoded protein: CASSLMAVDTDTQYF.